The sequence of this T cell receptor beta chain was determined in a study of beta chain features in type 1 diabetes. Findings and caveats of the study: Within each of all four CD4+ subsets, Type 1 diabetes patients had TCRB CDR3s that were moderately but significantly shorter. Researchers cautioned that cDNA sequencing could over-represent cells with high TCR expression.

This clone was observed a handful of times. Its target is unknown. Since all of the isolated RNA was reverse transcribed, expressed TCRB transcripts were what got sequenced. The assay was immunoSEQ multiplex PCR, and TCRdb's table has in-frame clones only and misses some. The table lists under 300,000 clones, about 24% of them singletons. V was cut by 4 bases and J by 6 bases, with 16 bases left in between. The CDR3 runs to 14 residues. Germline V gives CDR1 SGHAT, CDR2 FQNNGV. Cell sorting via CD45RO/CCR7/CD25/CD127/CD95/CD27 was performed to obtain CD4+ naive, central memory, regulatory and stem cell-like memory cells. Each sorted fraction was over 95% pure.

Sequenced material: naive CD4+ T cells from blood. V gene TRBV11-2 combines with J gene TRBJ2-7; a possible D gene is TRBD2 (6 bases). The clonotype originates from a woman in her twenties or thirties with type 1 diabetes. The CDR3 reads CASSSRDGGSEQYF. Here the CDR3 DNA reads TGTGCCAGCAGCTCCCGGGACGGAGGGTCCGAGCAGTACTTC.